Below are 22 T cell receptor beta chains sequenced from a single sample in a study of shared clonotypes between healthy human individuals. TCRdb's table, derived via immunoSEQ multiplex PCR, lists solely in-frame clones and lacks some. Of about 460,000 clones detected, approximately 77% appear once; the ten largest clones hold 9.5% to 15%. The sample taken for sequencing was PBMCs. These receptors were obtained from a woman aged 40-49 years in good health. Some clones in this sample may be carry-over from other donors' samples.

V is TRBV19 and J is TRBJ2-2, with a tentative D call TRBD1 (6 bases). Germline V gene sequence: CDR1 LNHDA, CDR2 SQIVND (reference sequence). CDR3 size: 15 residues. Trimming left V 3 bases short and J 4 bases short, with 12 bases between. The CDR3 DNA is TGTGCCAGTAGTATCCGAGGGACACCCACCGGGGAGCTGTTTTTT. This encodes CASSIRGTPTGELFF. The variable domain in full, completed from reference TRBV19 and TRBJ2-2, reads DGGITQSPKYLFRKEGQNVTLSCEQNLNHDAMYWYRQDPGQGLRLIYYSQIVNDFQKGDIAEGYSVSREKKESFPLTVTSAQKNPTAFYLCASSIRGTPTGELFFGEGSRLTVL.

The chain uses TRBV28 and TRBJ1-5, with D hard to call. CDR1 and CDR2 from the germline V gene are MDHEN and SYDVKM. V shed 8 bases and J shed 6 bases, with 8 bases lying between them. The CDR3 has 11 amino acids. CDR3 residues: CASALGQPQHF. CDR3 coding DNA: TGTGCCAGCGCGCTTGGTCAGCCCCAGCATTTT. The full variable domain, completed using reference TRBV28 and TRBJ1-5, is DVKVTQSSRYLVKRTGEKVFLECVQDMDHENMFWYRQDPGLGLRLIYFSYDVKMKEKGDIPEGYSVSREKKERFSLILESASTNQTSMYLCASALGQPQHFGDGTRLSIL.

About this clone itself: Other DNA variants within this sample encode the same CDR3. V is TRBV29-1 and J is TRBJ2-6; D gene unclear. V shed 1 base and J shed 2 bases, with 3 bases lying between them. The germline CDR1 and CDR2 sequences are SQVTM and ANQGSEA. The CDR3 covers 13 residues. The CDR3, as DNA: TGCAGCGTTGAAGGGGCTGGGGCCAACGTCCTGACTTTC. Translated, it gives CSVEGAGANVLTF.

For this clone: This likely traces to a read error, being one base from a far larger clone. Additional DNA sequences in this sample encode the identical CDR3. The V call is TRBV29-1, the J call TRBJ1-1, with 12 positions matching TRBD1. Germline loops: CDR1 SQVTM, CDR2 ANQGSEA. The CDR3 is 18 residues long. The CDR3 coding sequence is TGCAGCGTTGAAGGTGCTGAGGGACAGGGGGCCTGGAGGACTGAAGCCTTCTTT. Translating it yields CSVEGAEGQGAWRTEAFF.

The chain is built from TRBV5-1 and TRBJ2-1; D unresolved. Germline V CDR1 and CDR2: SGHRS, YFSETQ. The V gene lost 2 bases and the J gene lost 3 bases, with 9 bases spanning the gap. CDR3 length: 14 residues. The CDR3 is CASSLGSIYNEQFF. For the CDR3, the DNA is TGCGCCAGCAGCTTAGGCAGCATCTACAATGAGCAGTTCTTC.

The gene calls are TRBV9 and TRBJ2-7, with D perhaps TRBD2 (6 bases). V was trimmed by 1 base and J by 3 bases, leaving 11 bases between them. The CDR3 runs 14 residues. The V gene's germline CDR1 is SGDLS and CDR2 YYNGEE. The CDR3 DNA sequence: TGTGCCAGCAGCGTAAGCGGGCAGGGCTACGAGCAGTACTTC. As protein: CASSVSGQGYEQYF. Full variable domain (rest looked up from reference TRBV9 and TRBJ2-7): DSGVTQTPKHLITATGQRVTLRCSPRSGDLSVYWYQQSLDQGLQFLIQYYNGEERAKGNILERFSAQQFPDLHSELNLSSLELGDSALYFCASSVSGQGYEQYFGPGTRLTVT.

CDR3 in amino acids: CASSPFQGVDEQFF. Written as DNA, the CDR3 is TGTGCCAGCAGTCCATTCCAGGGGGTTGATGAGCAGTTCTTC. The rearrangement links TRBV27 to TRBJ2-1; TRBD1 matches at 7 bases. The CDR3 is 14 residues long. With V trimmed by 5 bases and J by 8 bases, 9 bases remained unmatched. Germline assignment: CDR1 MNHEY and CDR2 SMNVEV (reference sequence).

This chain connects TRBV27 to TRBJ1-2; no firm D call. The CDR3 extends over 13 amino acids. CDR1 and CDR2 (germline): MNHEY, SMNVEV (reference sequence). V was cut by 7 bases and J by 8 bases, with 17 bases left in between. CDR3 in DNA: TGTGCCAGCACTCCAACGGCGGGTAAAGGCTACACCTTC. It is translated as CASTPTAGKGYTF.

The chain links TRBV11-1 to TRBJ2-3; TRBD2 matches 14 bases. Germline V CDR1 and CDR2: SGHAT, FQDESV (reference sequence). Trimming cost V 5 bases and J 6 bases; bases outside gene matches: 13. The CDR3 has 18 residues. CDR3 region: CASSAGLAGEGGLDTQYF. CDR3 in DNA: TGTGCCAGCAGCGCGGGACTAGCGGGAGAAGGAGGTTTGGATACGCAGTATTTT.

The chain carries TRBV4-1 and TRBJ2-1; 10 nucleotides match TRBD1. This CDR3 has 15 amino acids. Germline assignment: CDR1 MGHRA and CDR2 YSYEKL. The J segment lost 5 bases and the V segment lost 4 bases, leaving 5 bases of the junction unmatched. As DNA, the CDR3 is TGCGCCAGCAGCCCTGGACAGGGGGATCACAATGAGCAGTTCTTC. It encodes CASSPGQGDHNEQFF.

The gene calls are TRBV4-3 and TRBJ2-1; TRBD2 aligns across 10 bases. Trimming removed 0 bases from V and 3 bases from J; junction bases left unmatched: 2. The CDR3 spans 16 residues. Germline V gives CDR1 LGHNA, CDR2 YSLEER. The CDR3 loop is CASSQDGLADYNEQFF. CDR3 DNA: TGCGCCAGCAGCCAAGATGGACTAGCGGACTACAATGAGCAGTTCTTC.

The rearrangement uses TRBV11-2 and TRBJ2-4; D gene uncertain. V was pared by 1 base and J by 8 bases, with 15 bases between. The germline gives CDR1 SGHAT, CDR2 FQNNGV. The CDR3 spans 15 residues. Written as DNA, the CDR3 is TGTGCCAGCAGCTTAGGGTTCTCCAAAAGGGACATTCAGTACTTC. Translating gives CASSLGFSKRDIQYF.

The chain links TRBV27 to TRBJ2-7; possible D gene TRBD2, 7 bases. Germline-derived CDR1 and CDR2 are MNHEY and SMNVEV (reference sequence). Deletions cut 1 base from V and 5 bases from J, with 12 bases between. The CDR3 has 14 amino acids. The CDR3 nucleotides are TGTGCCAGCAGTTTATACAGGGCGGGGGACGAGCAGTACTTC. Encoded protein: CASSLYRAGDEQYF.

The rearrangement joins TRBV29-1 to TRBJ2-1; 10 bases map to TRBD1. The V and J ends lost 4 bases and 6 bases, in that order; junction bases with no gene match: 6. The CDR3 sequence is 14 residues long. Germline lookup yields CDR1 SQVTM and CDR2 ANQGSEA. The CDR3 loop is CSVVGDRGINEQFF. CDR3 bases: TGCAGCGTTGTAGGGGACAGGGGTATCAATGAGCAGTTCTTC.

As DNA, the CDR3 is TGTGCCAGCAGCCTCCTAAGGGACGGACCGTCCTACGAGCAGTACTTC. The encoded protein is CASSLLRDGPSYEQYF. This chain uses TRBV6-6 with TRBJ2-7; D might be TRBD1 or TRBD2, each matching 5 bases. Germline lookup yields CDR1 MNHNY and CDR2 SVGAGI (reference sequence). Trimming shortened V by 6 bases and J by 1 base, and 19 bases separated the two germline ends. The CDR3 spans 16 residues.

This clone was seen a handful of times. The chain joins TRBV5-1 to TRBJ2-2; D perhaps matches TRBD2 (6 bases). Trimming pared 3 bases from V and 3 bases from J, leaving 12 bases between. Germline V gives CDR1 SGHRS, CDR2 YFSETQ. The CDR3 is made up of 15 amino acids. For the CDR3, the DNA is TGCGCCAGCAGCTCGGACTACCTGGACACCGGGGAGCTGTTTTTT. It is translated as CASSSDYLDTGELFF. The full variable domain, its missing parts supplied by reference TRBV5-1 and TRBJ2-2, is KAGVTQTPRYLIKTRGQQVTLSCSPISGHRSVSWYQQTPGQGLQFLFEYFSETQRNKGNFPGRFSGRQFSNSRSEMNVSTLELGDSALYLCASSSDYLDTGELFFGEGSRLTVL.

The V and J genes are TRBV5-1 and TRBJ2-6; D not certain. Per the germline V gene, CDR1 is SGHRS and CDR2 is YFSETQ. Trimming removed 1 base from V and 0 bases from J, with 14 bases in between. The CDR3 has 18 amino acids. CDR3 protein: CASSLRPGPISGANVLTF. The CDR3 DNA sequence: TGCGCCAGCAGCTTGAGGCCAGGACCGATCTCTGGGGCCAACGTCCTGACTTTC. The variable domain in full, completed from reference TRBV5-1 and TRBJ2-6, reads KAGVTQTPRYLIKTRGQQVTLSCSPISGHRSVSWYQQTPGQGLQFLFEYFSETQRNKGNFPGRFSGRQFSNSRSEMNVSTLELGDSALYLCASSLRPGPISGANVLTFGAGSRLTVL.

The chain links TRBV7-9 to TRBJ1-5; 9 bases agree with TRBD1. The J segment lost 8 bases and the V segment lost 5 bases, leaving 7 bases of the junction unmatched. The CDR3 covers 14 residues. The germline V gene encodes CDR1 SEHNR and CDR2 FQNEAQ (reference sequence). The CDR3 is CASSPRDREKPQHF. Written as DNA, the CDR3 is TGTGCCAGCAGCCCCCGGGACAGGGAAAAGCCCCAGCATTTT.

V is TRBV6-1 and J is TRBJ1-2; TRBD1 matches 9 bases. The CDR3 consists of 15 residues. V dropped 4 bases and J dropped 2; count of bases not matched to a gene: 5. CDR1 and CDR2 (germline): MNHNS, SASEGT. The CDR3 nucleotides are TGTGCCAGCAGTGGTAACAGGGGGCGGAACTATGGCTACACCTTC. Protein sequence: CASSGNRGRNYGYTF.

This clone was seen more than once but under ten times. V is TRBV7-9 and J is TRBJ2-1, with D tentatively TRBD1 or TRBD2 (5 bases each). CDR1 is SEHNR, CDR2 FQNEAQ, per germline (reference sequence). The CDR3 spans 16 residues. The V end lost 0 bases, the J end lost 7 bases, and 16 bases lay between the germline ends. For the CDR3, the DNA is TGTGCCAGCAGCTTAGCTGAGAGGGGATGGATGAATGAGCAGTTCTTC. Encoded protein: CASSLAERGWMNEQFF.

For the CDR3, the DNA is TGTGCCAGCATTTCGTCGGGCAATGAGCAGTTCTTC. This encodes CASISSGNEQFF. The V gene is TRBV28, the J gene TRBJ2-1, with unresolved D. The CDR3 is 12 residues long. Trimming stripped 7 bases from V and 6 bases from J, with 10 bases between. CDR1 and CDR2 from the germline V gene are MDHEN and SYDVKM.

The CDR3 region is CAWDRGLGDTGELFF. The CDR3 DNA is TGTGCCTGGGACAGGGGGCTAGGTGACACCGGGGAGCTGTTTTTT. V is TRBV30 and J is TRBJ2-2, with 10 bases lining up with TRBD1. The trim removed 5 bases at V and 3 bases at J, leaving 6 bases unmatched. Germline V CDR1 and CDR2: GTSNPN, SVGIG (reference sequence). The CDR3 length is 15 residues. The full variable domain, completed using reference TRBV30 and TRBJ2-2, is SQTIHQWPATLVQPVGSPLSLECTVEGTSNPNLYWYRQAAGRGLQLLFYSVGIGQISSEVPQNLSASRPQDRQFILSSKKLLLSDSGFYLCAWDRGLGDTGELFFGEGSRLTVL.